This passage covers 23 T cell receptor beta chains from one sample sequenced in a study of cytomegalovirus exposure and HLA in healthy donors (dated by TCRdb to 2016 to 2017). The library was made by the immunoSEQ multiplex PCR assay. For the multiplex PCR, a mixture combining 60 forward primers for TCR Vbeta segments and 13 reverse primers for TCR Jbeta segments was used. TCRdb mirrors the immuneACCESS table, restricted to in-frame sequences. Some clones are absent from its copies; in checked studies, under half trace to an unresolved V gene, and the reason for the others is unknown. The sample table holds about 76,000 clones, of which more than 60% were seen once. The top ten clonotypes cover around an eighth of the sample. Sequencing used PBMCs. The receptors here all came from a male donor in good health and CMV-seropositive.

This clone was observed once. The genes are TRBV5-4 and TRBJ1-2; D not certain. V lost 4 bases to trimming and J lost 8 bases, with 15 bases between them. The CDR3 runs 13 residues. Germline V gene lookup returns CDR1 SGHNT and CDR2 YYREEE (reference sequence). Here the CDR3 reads CASSAAGSQGYTF. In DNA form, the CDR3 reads TGTGCCAGCAGCGCCGCCGGGAGTCAGGGCTACACCTTC.

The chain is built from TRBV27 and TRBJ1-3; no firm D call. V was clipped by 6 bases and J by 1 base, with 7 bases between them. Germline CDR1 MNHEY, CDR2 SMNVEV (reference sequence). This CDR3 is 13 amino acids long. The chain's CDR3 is CASRFSSGNTIYF. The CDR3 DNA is TGTGCCAGCAGATTCTCGTCTGGAAACACCATATATTTT.

CDR3 in amino acids: CASSLVGQIQETQYF. DNA for the CDR3: TGCGCCAGCAGCTTGGTGGGGCAGATCCAAGAGACCCAGTACTTC. V and J are TRBV5-1 and TRBJ2-5, with D tentatively TRBD1 (5 bases). Trimming cost V 0 bases and J 1 base, with 10 bases left between them. The CDR3 has 15 residues. Germline loops: CDR1 SGHRS, CDR2 YFSETQ.

The CDR3 loop reads CASSFGENNEKLFF. Here the CDR3 DNA reads TGTGCCAGCAGCTTCGGGGAGAACAATGAAAAACTGTTTTTT. The V gene is TRBV11-2, the J gene TRBJ1-4; the D is unclear. Germline CDR1 and CDR2: SGHAT and FQNNGV. V gave up 3 bases and J gave up 5 bases, with 10 bases separating them. The CDR3 is made up of 14 amino acids. Based on the CDR3 plus reference TRBV11-2 and TRBJ1-4, the full variable domain is EAGVAQSPRYKIIEKRQSVAFWCNPISGHATLYWYQQILGQGPKLLIQFQNNGVVDDSQLPKDRFSAERLKGVDSTLKIQPAKLEDSAVYLCASSFGENNEKLFFGSGTQLSVL.

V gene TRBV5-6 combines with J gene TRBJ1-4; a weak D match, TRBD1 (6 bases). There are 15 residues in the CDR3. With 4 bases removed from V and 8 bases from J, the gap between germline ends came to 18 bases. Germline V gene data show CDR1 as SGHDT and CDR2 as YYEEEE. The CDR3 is CASSRLRGWGEKLFF. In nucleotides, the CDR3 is TGTGCCAGCAGCCGACTCAGGGGTTGGGGGGAAAAACTGTTTTTT.

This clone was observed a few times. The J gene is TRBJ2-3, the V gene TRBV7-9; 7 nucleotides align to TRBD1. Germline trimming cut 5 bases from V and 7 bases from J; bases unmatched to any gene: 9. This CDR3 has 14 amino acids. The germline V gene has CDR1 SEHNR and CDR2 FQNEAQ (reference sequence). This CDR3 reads CASSQVGTDYTQYF. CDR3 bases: TGTGCCAGCAGCCAAGTAGGGACAGACTATACGCAGTATTTT.

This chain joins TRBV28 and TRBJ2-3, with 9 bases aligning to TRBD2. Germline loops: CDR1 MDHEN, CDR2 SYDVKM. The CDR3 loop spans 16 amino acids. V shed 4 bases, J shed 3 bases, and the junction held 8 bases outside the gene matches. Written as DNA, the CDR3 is TGTGCCAGCAGTTCCCGAGCGGGGGGAGGAACAGATACGCAGTATTTT. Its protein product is CASSSRAGGGTDTQYF.

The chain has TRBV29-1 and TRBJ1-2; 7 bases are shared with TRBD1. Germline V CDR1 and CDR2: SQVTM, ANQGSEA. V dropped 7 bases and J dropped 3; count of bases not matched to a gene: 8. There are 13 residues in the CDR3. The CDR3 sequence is CSGAGTEDYGYTF. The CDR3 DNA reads TGCAGCGGGGCCGGGACAGAAGACTATGGCTACACCTTC.

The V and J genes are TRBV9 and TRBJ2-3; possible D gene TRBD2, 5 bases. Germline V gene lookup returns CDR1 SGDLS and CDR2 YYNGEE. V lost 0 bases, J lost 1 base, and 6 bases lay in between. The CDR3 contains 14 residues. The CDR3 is CASSVDGGTDTQYF. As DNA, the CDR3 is TGTGCCAGCAGCGTAGACGGGGGCACAGATACGCAGTATTTT.

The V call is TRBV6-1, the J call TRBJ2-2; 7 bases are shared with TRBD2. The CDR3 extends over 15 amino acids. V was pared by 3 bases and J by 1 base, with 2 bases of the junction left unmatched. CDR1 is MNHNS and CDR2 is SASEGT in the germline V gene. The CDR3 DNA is TGTGCCAGCAGTGACGTAGCGGGGAACACCGGGGAGCTGTTTTTT. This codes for CASSDVAGNTGELFF.

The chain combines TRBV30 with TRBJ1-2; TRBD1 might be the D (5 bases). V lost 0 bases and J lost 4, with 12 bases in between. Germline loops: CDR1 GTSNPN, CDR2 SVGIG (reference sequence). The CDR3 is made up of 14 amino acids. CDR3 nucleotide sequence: TGTGCCTGGAGTGTAGGCAGGGATGCCTATGGCTACACCTTC. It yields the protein CAWSVGRDAYGYTF. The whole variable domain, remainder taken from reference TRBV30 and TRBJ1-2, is SQTIHQWPATLVQPVGSPLSLECTVEGTSNPNLYWYRQAAGRGLQLLFYSVGIGQISSEVPQNLSASRPQDRQFILSSKKLLLSDSGFYLCAWSVGRDAYGYTFGSGTRLTVV.

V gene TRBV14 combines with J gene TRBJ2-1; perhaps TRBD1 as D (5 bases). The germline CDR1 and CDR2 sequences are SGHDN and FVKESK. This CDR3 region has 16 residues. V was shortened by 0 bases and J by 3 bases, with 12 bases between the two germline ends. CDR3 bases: TGTGCCAGCAGCCAAGATGAGACAGACAACTACAATGAGCAGTTCTTC. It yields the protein CASSQDETDNYNEQFF.

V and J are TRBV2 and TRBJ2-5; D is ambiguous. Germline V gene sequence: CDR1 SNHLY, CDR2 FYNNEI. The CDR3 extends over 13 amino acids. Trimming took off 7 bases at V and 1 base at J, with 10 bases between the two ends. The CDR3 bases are TGTGCCAGCACCTACCCCACCCAAGAGACCCAGTACTTC. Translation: CASTYPTQETQYF. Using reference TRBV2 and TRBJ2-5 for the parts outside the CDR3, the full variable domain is EPEVTQTPSHQVTQMGQEVILRCVPISNHLYFYWYRQILGQKVEFLVSFYNNEISEKSEIFDDQFSVERPDGSNFTLKIRSTKLEDSAMYFCASTYPTQETQYFGPGTRLLVL.

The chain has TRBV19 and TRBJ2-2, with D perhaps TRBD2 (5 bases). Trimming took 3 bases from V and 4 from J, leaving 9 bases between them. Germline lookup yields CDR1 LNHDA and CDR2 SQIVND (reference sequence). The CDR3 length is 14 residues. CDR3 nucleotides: TGTGCCAGTAGTATTGGAGGTGGCACCGGGGAGCTGTTTTTT. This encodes CASSIGGGTGELFF.

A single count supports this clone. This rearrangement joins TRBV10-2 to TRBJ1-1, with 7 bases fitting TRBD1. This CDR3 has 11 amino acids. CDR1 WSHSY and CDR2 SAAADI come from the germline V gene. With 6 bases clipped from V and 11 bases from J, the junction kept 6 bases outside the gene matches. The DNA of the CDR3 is TGCGCCAGCAGGGCGACAGGGCGCGCTTTCTTT. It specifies CASRATGRAFF.

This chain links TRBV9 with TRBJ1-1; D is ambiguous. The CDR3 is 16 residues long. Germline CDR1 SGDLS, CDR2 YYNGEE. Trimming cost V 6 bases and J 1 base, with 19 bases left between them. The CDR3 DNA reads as TGTGCCAGCAAATCGTCCGGGATAGAGGGGAACACTGAAGCTTTCTTT. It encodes CASKSSGIEGNTEAFF.

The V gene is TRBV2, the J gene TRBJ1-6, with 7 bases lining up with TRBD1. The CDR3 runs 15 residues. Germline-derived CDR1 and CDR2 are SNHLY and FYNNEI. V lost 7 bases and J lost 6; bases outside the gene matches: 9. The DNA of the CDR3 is TGTGCCAGCACCTACGACAGGGAGGTTAATTCACCCCTCCACTTT. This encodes CASTYDREVNSPLHF.

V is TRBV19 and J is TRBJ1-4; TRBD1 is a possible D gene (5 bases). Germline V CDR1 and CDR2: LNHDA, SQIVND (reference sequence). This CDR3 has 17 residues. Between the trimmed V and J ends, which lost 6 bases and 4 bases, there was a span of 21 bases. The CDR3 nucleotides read TGTGCCAGTAGGATCCGGGTCTCCCAGGGCTATAATGAAAAACTGTTTTTT. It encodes CASRIRVSQGYNEKLFF.

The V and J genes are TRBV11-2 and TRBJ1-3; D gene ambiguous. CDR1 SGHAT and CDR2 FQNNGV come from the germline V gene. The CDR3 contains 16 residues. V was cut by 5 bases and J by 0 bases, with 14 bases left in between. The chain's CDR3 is CASSPPGLSSGNTIYF. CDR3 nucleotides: TGTGCCAGCAGCCCTCCAGGCCTGAGCTCTGGAAACACCATATATTTT.

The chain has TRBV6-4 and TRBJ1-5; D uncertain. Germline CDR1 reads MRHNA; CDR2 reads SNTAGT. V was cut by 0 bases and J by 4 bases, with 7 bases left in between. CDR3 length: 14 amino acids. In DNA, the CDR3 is TGTGCCAGCAGTGACTCCGGGGAGAATCAGCCCCAGCATTTT. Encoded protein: CASSDSGENQPQHF.

CDR3 sequence reads: CASHEVSYGYTF. The CDR3 nucleotides are TGTGCCAGCCATGAGGTTAGCTATGGCTACACCTTC. This sequence joins TRBV2 and TRBJ1-2; no definite D call. Per the germline V gene, CDR1 is SNHLY and CDR2 is FYNNEI. The CDR3 is made up of 12 amino acids. With 8 bases removed from V and 4 bases from J, the gap between germline ends came to 11 bases.

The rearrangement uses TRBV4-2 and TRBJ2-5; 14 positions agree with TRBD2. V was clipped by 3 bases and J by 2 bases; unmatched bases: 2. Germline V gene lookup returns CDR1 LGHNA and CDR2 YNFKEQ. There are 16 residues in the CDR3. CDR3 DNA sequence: TGTGCCAGCAGCCATGGACTAGCGGGGGGTCAAGAGACCCAGTACTTC. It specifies CASSHGLAGGQETQYF.

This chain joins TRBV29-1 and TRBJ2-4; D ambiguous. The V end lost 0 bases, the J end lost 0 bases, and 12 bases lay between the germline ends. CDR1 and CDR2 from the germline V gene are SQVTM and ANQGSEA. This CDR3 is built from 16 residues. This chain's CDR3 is CSVEDRPGVAKNIQYF. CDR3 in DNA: TGCAGCGTTGAAGATCGGCCAGGTGTAGCCAAAAACATTCAGTACTTC. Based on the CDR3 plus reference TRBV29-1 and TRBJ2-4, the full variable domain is SAVISQKPSRDICQRGTSLTIQCQVDSQVTMMFWYRQQPGQSLTLIATANQGSEATYESGFVIDKFPISRPNLTFSTLTVSNMSPEDSSIYLCSVEDRPGVAKNIQYFGAGTRLSVL.